Each of the 4 T cell receptor beta chains below was sequenced from the same sample in a study of blood T cell repertoires in COVID-19. Clones were sequenced by immunoSEQ multiplex PCR, and TCRdb holds only the in-frame ones, with some missing. The data hold some 150,000 clones, with 80% observed a single time. The sequenced material came from peripheral blood. The source is a man aged 60 to 75 with active or convalescent COVID-19.

The chain is built from TRBV6-5 and TRBJ1-6; possibly TRBD1 for D (5 bases). The CDR3 is 15 amino acids. The V end was cut by 5 bases, the J end by 5 bases, with 13 bases between. Germline values: CDR1 MNHEY, CDR2 SVGAGI. The CDR3 spells CASSPWTNHNSPLHF. For the CDR3, the DNA is TGTGCCAGCAGTCCTTGGACAAACCATAATTCACCCCTCCACTTT.

The chain recombines TRBV6-5 with TRBJ2-1; D unresolved. The CDR3 extends over 12 amino acids. Trimming removed 8 bases at V and 4 bases at J, with 9 bases between. Germline CDR1 reads MNHEY; CDR2 reads SVGAGI. The CDR3 DNA sequence: TGTGCCAGCGGCGGAGTTTACAATGAGCAGTTCTTC. Its translation is CASGGVYNEQFF.

The J gene is TRBJ2-3, the V gene TRBV5-4; D not resolved. CDR1 SGHNT and CDR2 YYREEE come from the germline V gene (reference sequence). Trimming took 4 bases from V and 4 from J, leaving 13 bases between them. The CDR3 length is 14 residues. The CDR3, as DNA: TGTGCCAGCAGCCCGGCACTACTTTCAGATACGCAGTATTTT. This gives the protein CASSPALLSDTQYF.

V is TRBV7-9 and J is TRBJ2-3; weak D call: TRBD2 (6 bases). The CDR3 is 15 amino acids. The V end lost 5 bases, the J end lost 0 bases, and 12 bases lay between the germline ends. Germline V gives CDR1 SEHNR, CDR2 FQNEAQ (reference sequence). Written as DNA, the CDR3 is TGTGCCAGCAGCCAGGGACTGATTAGCACAGATACGCAGTATTTT. Translation gives CASSQGLISTDTQYF.